These 11 T cell receptor beta chains were all obtained from the same sample, sequenced in a study of blood T cell repertoires in COVID-19. Clones were read by immunoSEQ multiplex PCR, and TCRdb kept only the in-frame ones, dropping some. This table has 300,000 to 450,000 clones, 88% appearing once. The source material was PBMCs or T cells enriched from blood (not recorded which). Receptors originate from a woman aged 25 to 39 who had been exposed to COVID-19.

V is TRBV29-1 and J is TRBJ1-2; no firm D call. Germline assignment: CDR1 SQVTM and CDR2 ANQGSEA. Trimming stripped 7 bases from V and 6 bases from J, with 18 bases between. This CDR3 has 13 amino acids. The CDR3 nucleotides are TGCAGCGGTGGCGGGAACAGACCGGATGGCTACACCTTC. This sequence encodes CSGGGNRPDGYTF.

CDR3 nucleotides: TGTGCCAGCACCACAGGGGTTGTCAATCAGCCCCAGCATTTT. As protein: CASTTGVVNQPQHF. V and J are TRBV6-6 and TRBJ1-5; 7 bases map to TRBD1. Per the germline V gene, CDR1 is MNHNY and CDR2 is SVGAGI (reference sequence). CDR3 length: 14 residues. V was pared by 7 bases and J by 3 bases, with 6 bases of the junction left unmatched.

The V call is TRBV11-2, the J call TRBJ2-7, with D tentatively TRBD1 (6 bases). CDR1 and CDR2 from the germline V gene are SGHAT and FQNNGV. The germline V and J ends were trimmed by 5 bases and 3 bases, with 11 bases remaining between them. The CDR3 has 13 amino acids. The CDR3 DNA reads as TGTGCCAGCAGCGAGGACAGTTACTACGAGCAGTACTTC. Translating gives CASSEDSYYEQYF.

The chain has TRBV29-1 and TRBJ1-5; 7 bases map to TRBD1. The CDR3 runs 13 residues. The J segment lost 8 bases and the V segment lost 7 bases, leaving 11 bases of the junction unmatched. The germline V gene has CDR1 SQVTM and CDR2 ANQGSEA. In DNA form, the CDR3 reads TGCAGCGCGCGGGACAGCACCAGTGAGCCCCAGCATTTT. Translating gives CSARDSTSEPQHF.

The chain carries TRBV28 and TRBJ1-5; 12 bases map to TRBD1. This CDR3 contains 15 residues. CDR1 is MDHEN, CDR2 SYDVKM, per germline. Trimming removed 6 bases from V and 4 bases from J; junction bases left unmatched: 4. The CDR3 here is CASRGQGAPNQPQHF. The CDR3 DNA follows: TGTGCCAGCAGGGGACAGGGGGCGCCTAATCAGCCCCAGCATTTT. Full variable domain (remainder filled in from reference TRBV28 and TRBJ1-5): DVKVTQSSRYLVKRTGEKVFLECVQDMDHENMFWYRQDPGLGLRLIYFSYDVKMKEKGDIPEGYSVSREKKERFSLILESASTNQTSMYLCASRGQGAPNQPQHFGDGTRLSIL.

The V call is TRBV5-1, the J call TRBJ2-7; 8 nucleotides match TRBD2. V shed 2 bases, J shed 3 bases, and the junction held 4 bases outside the gene matches. Germline CDR1 reads SGHRS; CDR2 reads YFSETQ. This CDR3 is built from 14 residues. The chain's CDR3 is CASSFRGGDYEQYF. The CDR3, as DNA: TGCGCCAGCAGCTTCCGGGGGGGAGACTACGAGCAGTACTTC.

The rearrangement links TRBV5-1 to TRBJ1-5; 7 positions match TRBD1. Germline CDR1 and CDR2: SGHRS and YFSETQ. J gave up 2 bases and V 10 bases, and 9 bases lay outside the gene matches. The length of the CDR3 is 14 residues. CDR3 sequence: CAPQGGNRNQPQHF. CDR3 DNA sequence: TGCGCCCCCCAGGGGGGCAATCGCAATCAGCCCCAGCATTTT.

The V gene is TRBV6-5, the J gene TRBJ1-4, with unresolved D. Looked up from germline, CDR1 is MNHEY and CDR2 is SVGAGI. Trimming pared 0 bases from V and 8 bases from J, leaving 13 bases between. The CDR3 spans 15 residues. In nucleotides, the CDR3 is TGTGCCAGCAGTTACTCTAAGACGGGTTCCGAAAAACTGTTTTTT. Protein: CASSYSKTGSEKLFF.

The rearrangement joins TRBV18 to TRBJ2-7, with 11 bases matching TRBD2. The CDR3 sequence is 17 residues long. J was trimmed by 4 bases and V by 6 bases; bases with no gene match: 14. In germline, CDR1 is KGHSH, CDR2 LQKENI. CDR3 coding DNA: TGTGCCAGCTCCCCGACGCGTGCTAGCGGGAGGTTATACGAGCAGTACTTC. It translates to CASSPTRASGRLYEQYF.

This clone appeared once. This chain uses TRBV5-1 with TRBJ1-2, with 8 bases that match TRBD1. The germline CDR1 and CDR2 sequences are SGHRS and YFSETQ. The CDR3 loop spans 13 amino acids. The V gene end was trimmed by 3 bases and the J gene end by 8 bases; junction bases not matched to a gene: 6. This CDR3 reads CASSSTRQGGYTF. In DNA, the CDR3 is TGCGCCAGCAGCTCAACCAGACAGGGGGGCTACACCTTC.

This clone was recorded once. The chain employs TRBV7-9 and TRBJ2-7; 8 bases match TRBD1. The CDR3 runs 15 residues. CDR1 and CDR2 from the germline V gene are SEHNR and FQNEAQ (reference sequence). V trimming: 5 bases; J trimming: 4 bases; junction bases outside the gene matches: 10. The CDR3 region is CASSRFTGQEYEQYF. The DNA of the CDR3 is TGTGCCAGCAGCAGATTTACGGGACAGGAGTACGAGCAGTACTTC.